This TCR beta chain emerged from a study of blood T cell repertoires in COVID-19. Study background: The study drew acute and convalescent COVID-19 samples from the United States, Italy and Spain. Sources were T cells, B-cell-depleted T cells, or PBMCs; the material itself was cDNA or gDNA.

From germline, CDR1 is SGHNT and CDR2 YENEEA. The CDR3 length is 16 residues. The trim removed 2 bases at V and 3 bases at J, leaving 6 bases unmatched. Original processing notes: Reference gene primer amplification gave nucleated cell count estimates. Data came from immunoSEQ multiplex PCR; TCRdb stores just in-frame clones and leaves some out. V, J and clone size derive from that table, while D and trimming were established from the DNA sequence. The repertoire holds some 120,000 clones, with 90% as singletons. Enrollment of patients from Seattle took place during active infection, with longitudinal follow-up.

The V and J genes are TRBV11-3 and TRBJ2-7, with TRBD2 matching over 11 bases. The specimen was peripheral blood. The origin of this receptor is a man aged 60 to 69 with COVID-19, enrolled during active disease. The CDR3 is CASSLSLAGGFYEQYF. The CDR3 nucleotides are TGTGCCAGCAGCTTAAGTCTAGCGGGAGGTTTCTACGAGCAGTACTTC.